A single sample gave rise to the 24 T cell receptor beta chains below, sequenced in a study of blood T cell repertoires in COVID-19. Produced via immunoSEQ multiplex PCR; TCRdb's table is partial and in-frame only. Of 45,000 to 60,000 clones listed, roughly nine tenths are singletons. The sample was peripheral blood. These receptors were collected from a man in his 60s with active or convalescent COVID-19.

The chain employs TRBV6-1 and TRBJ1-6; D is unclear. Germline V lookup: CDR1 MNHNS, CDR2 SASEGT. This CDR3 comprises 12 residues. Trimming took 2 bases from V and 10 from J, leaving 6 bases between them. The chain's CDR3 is CASSEIVSPLHF. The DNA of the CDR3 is TGTGCCAGCAGTGAAATCGTGTCACCCCTCCACTTT.

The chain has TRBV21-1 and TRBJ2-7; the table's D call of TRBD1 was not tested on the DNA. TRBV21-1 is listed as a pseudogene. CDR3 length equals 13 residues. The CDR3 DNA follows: TGTGCCACCGTAACAGGGGGGCCCTACGAGCAGTACTTC. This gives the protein CATVTGGPYEQYF.

The CDR3 nucleotides are TGTGCCAGCAGTGAACAGGTGCCAGATACGCAGTATTTT. It yields the protein CASSEQVPDTQYF. The rearrangement links TRBV6-4 to TRBJ2-3; TRBD1 is a possible D gene (5 bases). The V end was cut by 3 bases, the J end by 4 bases, with 8 bases between. CDR3 length equals 13 residues. The V gene's germline CDR1 is MRHNA and CDR2 SNTAGT.

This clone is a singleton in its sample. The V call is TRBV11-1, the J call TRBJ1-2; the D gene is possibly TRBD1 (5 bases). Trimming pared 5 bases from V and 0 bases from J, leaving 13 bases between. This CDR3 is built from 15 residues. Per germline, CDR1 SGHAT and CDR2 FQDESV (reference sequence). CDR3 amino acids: CASSLGAVANYGYTF. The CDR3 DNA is TGTGCCAGCAGCCTAGGGGCAGTAGCTAACTATGGCTACACCTTC.

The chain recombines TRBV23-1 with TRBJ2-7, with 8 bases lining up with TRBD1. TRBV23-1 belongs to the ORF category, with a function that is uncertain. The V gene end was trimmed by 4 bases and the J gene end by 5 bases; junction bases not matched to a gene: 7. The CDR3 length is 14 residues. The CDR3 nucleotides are TGCGCCAGCAGTCCTCGGACAGGGATCGACGAGCAGTACTTC. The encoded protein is CASSPRTGIDEQYF.

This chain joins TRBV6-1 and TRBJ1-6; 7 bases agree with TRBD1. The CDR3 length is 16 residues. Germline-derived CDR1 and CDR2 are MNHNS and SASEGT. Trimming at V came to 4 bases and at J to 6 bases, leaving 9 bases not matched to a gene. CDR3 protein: CASSVPKTGSNSPLHF. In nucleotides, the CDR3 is TGTGCCAGCAGTGTACCTAAGACAGGGAGTAATTCACCCCTCCACTTT.

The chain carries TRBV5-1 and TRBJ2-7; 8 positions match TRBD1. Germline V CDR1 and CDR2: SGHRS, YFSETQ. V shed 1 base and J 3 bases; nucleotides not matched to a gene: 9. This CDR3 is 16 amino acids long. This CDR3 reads CASSLMFGQGVYEQYF. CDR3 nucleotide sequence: TGCGCCAGCAGCTTGATGTTCGGACAGGGCGTCTACGAGCAGTACTTC.

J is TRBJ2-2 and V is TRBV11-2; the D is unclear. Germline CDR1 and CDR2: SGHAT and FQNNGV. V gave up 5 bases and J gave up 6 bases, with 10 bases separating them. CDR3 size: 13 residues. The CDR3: CASSQRRAGELFF. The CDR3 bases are TGTGCCAGCAGCCAGAGACGGGCCGGGGAGCTGTTTTTT.

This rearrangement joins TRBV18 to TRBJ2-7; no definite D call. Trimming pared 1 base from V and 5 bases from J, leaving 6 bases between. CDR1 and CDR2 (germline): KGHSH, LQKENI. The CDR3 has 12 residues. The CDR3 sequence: CASSPQRNEQYF. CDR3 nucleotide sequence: TGTGCCAGCTCACCACAGAGAAACGAGCAGTACTTC.

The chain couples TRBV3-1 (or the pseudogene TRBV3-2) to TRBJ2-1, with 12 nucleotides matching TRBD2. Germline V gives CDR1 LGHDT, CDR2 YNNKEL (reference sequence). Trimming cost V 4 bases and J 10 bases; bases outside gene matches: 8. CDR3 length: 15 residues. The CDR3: CASSRELAGGKEQFF. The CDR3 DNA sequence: TGTGCCAGCAGCCGGGAACTAGCGGGGGGTAAGGAGCAGTTCTTC.

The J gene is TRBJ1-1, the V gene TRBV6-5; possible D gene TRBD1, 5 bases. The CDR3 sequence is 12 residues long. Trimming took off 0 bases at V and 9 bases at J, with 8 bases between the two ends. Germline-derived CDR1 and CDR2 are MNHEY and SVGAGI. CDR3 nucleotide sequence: TGTGCCAGCAGTTACTCGGGGCAGAAAGCTTTCTTT. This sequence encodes CASSYSGQKAFF.

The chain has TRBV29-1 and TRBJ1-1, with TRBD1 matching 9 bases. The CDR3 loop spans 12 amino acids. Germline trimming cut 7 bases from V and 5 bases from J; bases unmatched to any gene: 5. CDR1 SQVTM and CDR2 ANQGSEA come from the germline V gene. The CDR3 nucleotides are TGCAGCGCCGGGACAGGGTCGACTGAAGCTTTCTTT. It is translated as CSAGTGSTEAFF. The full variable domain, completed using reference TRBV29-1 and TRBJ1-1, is SAVISQKPSRDICQRGTSLTIQCQVDSQVTMMFWYRQQPGQSLTLIATANQGSEATYESGFVIDKFPISRPNLTFSTLTVSNMSPEDSSIYLCSAGTGSTEAFFGQGTRLTVV.

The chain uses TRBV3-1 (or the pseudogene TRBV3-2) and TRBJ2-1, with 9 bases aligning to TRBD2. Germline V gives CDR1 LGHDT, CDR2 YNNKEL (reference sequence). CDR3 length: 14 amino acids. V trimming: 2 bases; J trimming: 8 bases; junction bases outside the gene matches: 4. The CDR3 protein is CASSQLAGRYEQFF. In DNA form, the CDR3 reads TGTGCCAGCAGCCAACTAGCGGGGAGGTATGAGCAGTTCTTC.

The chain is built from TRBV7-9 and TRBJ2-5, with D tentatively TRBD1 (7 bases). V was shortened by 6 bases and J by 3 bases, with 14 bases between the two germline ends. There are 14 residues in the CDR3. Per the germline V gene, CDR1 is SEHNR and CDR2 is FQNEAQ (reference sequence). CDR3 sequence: CASSAPGGKETQYF. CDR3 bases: TGTGCCAGCAGTGCGCCAGGGGGGAAAGAGACCCAGTACTTC.

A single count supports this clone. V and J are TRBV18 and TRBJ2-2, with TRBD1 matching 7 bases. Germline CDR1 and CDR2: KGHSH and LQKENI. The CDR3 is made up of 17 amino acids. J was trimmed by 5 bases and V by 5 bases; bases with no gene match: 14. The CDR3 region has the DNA TGTGCCAGCTCAAAAAATCAACAGGGGCCTCCAACCGGGGAGCTGTTTTTT. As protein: CASSKNQQGPPTGELFF.

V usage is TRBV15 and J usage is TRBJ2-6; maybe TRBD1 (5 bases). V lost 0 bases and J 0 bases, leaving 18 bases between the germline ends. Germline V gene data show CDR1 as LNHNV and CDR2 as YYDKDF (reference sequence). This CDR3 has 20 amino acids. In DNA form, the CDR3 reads TGTGCCACCAGCAGAGATCTAGGAATAGACAGATTCTCTGGGGCCAACGTCCTGACTTTC. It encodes CATSRDLGIDRFSGANVLTF. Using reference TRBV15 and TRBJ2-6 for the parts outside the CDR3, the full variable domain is DAMVIQNPRYQVTQFGKPVTLSCSQTLNHNVMYWYQQKSSQAPKLLFHYYDKDFNNEADTPDNFQSRRPNTSFCFLDIRSPGLGDTAMYLCATSRDLGIDRFSGANVLTFGAGSRLTVL.

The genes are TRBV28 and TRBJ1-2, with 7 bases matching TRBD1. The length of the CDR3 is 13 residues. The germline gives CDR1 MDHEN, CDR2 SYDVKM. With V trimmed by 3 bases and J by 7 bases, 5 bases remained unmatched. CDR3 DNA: TGTGCCAGCAGTTTGGCGACAGGGTCTGGCTACACCTTC. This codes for CASSLATGSGYTF.

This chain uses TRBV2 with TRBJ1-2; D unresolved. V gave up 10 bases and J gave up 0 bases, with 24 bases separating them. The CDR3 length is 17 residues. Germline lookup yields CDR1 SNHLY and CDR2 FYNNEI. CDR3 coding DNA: TGTGCCATACCCAAAGGCGACACCTCAGCCCCTAACTATGGCTACACCTTC. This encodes CAIPKGDTSAPNYGYTF.

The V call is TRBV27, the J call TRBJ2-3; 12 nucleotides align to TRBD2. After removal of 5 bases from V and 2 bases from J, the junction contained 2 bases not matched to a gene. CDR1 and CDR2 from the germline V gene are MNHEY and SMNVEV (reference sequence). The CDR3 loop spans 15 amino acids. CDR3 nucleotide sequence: TGTGCCAGCAGTAGGACTAGCGGGGTCACAGATACGCAGTATTTT. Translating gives CASSRTSGVTDTQYF.

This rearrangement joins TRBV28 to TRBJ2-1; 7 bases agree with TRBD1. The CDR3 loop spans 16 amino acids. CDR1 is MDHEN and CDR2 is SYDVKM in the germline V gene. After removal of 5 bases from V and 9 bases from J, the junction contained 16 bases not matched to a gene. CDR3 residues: CASSSGTVAPYGEQFF. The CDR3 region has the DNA TGTGCCAGCAGTAGTGGGACAGTCGCCCCTTATGGTGAGCAGTTCTTC.

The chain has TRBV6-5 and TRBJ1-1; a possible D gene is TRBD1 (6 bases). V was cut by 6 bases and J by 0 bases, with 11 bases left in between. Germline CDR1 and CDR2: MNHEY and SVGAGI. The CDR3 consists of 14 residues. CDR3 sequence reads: CASSYGQLNTEAFF. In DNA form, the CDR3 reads TGTGCCAGCAGCTACGGACAGTTGAACACTGAAGCTTTCTTT.

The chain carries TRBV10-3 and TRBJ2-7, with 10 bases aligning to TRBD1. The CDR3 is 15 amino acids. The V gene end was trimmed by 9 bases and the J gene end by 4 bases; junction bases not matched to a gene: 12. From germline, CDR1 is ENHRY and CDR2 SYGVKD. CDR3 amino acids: CAISRDRGSPYEQYF. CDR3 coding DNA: TGTGCCATTTCCCGGGACAGGGGTTCCCCTTACGAGCAGTACTTC.

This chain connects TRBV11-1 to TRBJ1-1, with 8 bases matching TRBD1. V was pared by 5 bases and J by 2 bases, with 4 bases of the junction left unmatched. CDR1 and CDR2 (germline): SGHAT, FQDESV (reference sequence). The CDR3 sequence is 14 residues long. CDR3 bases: TGTGCCAGCAGCCTACAGGGGGGCAACACTGAAGCTTTCTTT. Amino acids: CASSLQGGNTEAFF.

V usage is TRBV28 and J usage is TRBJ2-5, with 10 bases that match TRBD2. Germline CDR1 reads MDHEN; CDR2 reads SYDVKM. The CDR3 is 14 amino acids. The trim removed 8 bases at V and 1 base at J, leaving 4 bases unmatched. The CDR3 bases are TGTGCCAGCGGGCGGACTAGCGGCCAAGAGACCCAGTACTTC. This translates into CASGRTSGQETQYF. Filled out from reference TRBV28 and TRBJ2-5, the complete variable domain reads DVKVTQSSRYLVKRTGEKVFLECVQDMDHENMFWYRQDPGLGLRLIYFSYDVKMKEKGDIPEGYSVSREKKERFSLILESASTNQTSMYLCASGRTSGQETQYFGPGTRLLVL.